Below are 9 T cell receptor beta chains sequenced from a single sample in a study of T cell responses to AZD1222 COVID-19 vaccine (dated by TCRdb to the early 2020s). In the paper's terms, the time point label means: baseline before first vaccination. Receptor amplification or capture employed the immunoSEQ multiplex PCR assay. TCRdb mirrors the immuneACCESS table, restricted to in-frame sequences. Some clones are absent from its copies; in checked studies, under half trace to an unresolved V gene, and the reason for the others is unknown. This sample is represented by 150,000 or so clones; approximately 88% of them were singletons. The ten largest make up under 3.5% of the sample. Sequencing was performed on peripheral blood, taken on day 0 of AZD1222 vaccination. These receptors came from an adult in good health.

A single count supports this clone. This chain links TRBV6-5 with TRBJ2-7; tentatively, D is TRBD1 or TRBD2 (5 bases each). V gave up 1 base and J gave up 7 bases, with 17 bases separating them. The germline V gene encodes CDR1 MNHEY and CDR2 SVGAGI. This CDR3 contains 15 residues. The CDR3 nucleotides are TGTGCCAGCAGTTACTACTTTGGGACCGGGGTTGAGCAGTACTTC. Amino acid sequence: CASSYYFGTGVEQYF.

The CDR3 bases are TGTGCCAGCAGCTTGGGATGGGGCGGGGAGCTGTTTTTT. It codes for CASSLGWGGELFF. This sequence joins TRBV5-6 and TRBJ2-2; D not certain. Germline CDR1 SGHDT, CDR2 YYEEEE. The CDR3 totals 13 residues. Trimming stripped 0 bases from V and 7 bases from J, with 7 bases between.

The CDR3 coding sequence is TGTGCCAGCAGTTTGTCGGGGCTCTATGGCTACACCTTC. Translating gives CASSLSGLYGYTF. The rearrangement links TRBV27 to TRBJ1-2; D might be TRBD1 (5 bases). The germline V gene encodes CDR1 MNHEY and CDR2 SMNVEV (reference sequence). V lost 3 bases to trimming and J lost 4 bases, with 9 bases between them. The CDR3 has 13 amino acids.

The chain has TRBV27 and TRBJ1-2; D is ambiguous. The CDR3 is 16 residues long. V was pared by 2 bases and J by 4 bases, with 17 bases between. Germline CDR1 MNHEY, CDR2 SMNVEV (reference sequence). CDR3 residues: CASSLVGRNSFYGYTF. CDR3 coding DNA: TGTGCCAGCAGTTTAGTAGGCAGAAATTCTTTCTATGGCTACACCTTC.

The chain employs TRBV11-2 and TRBJ2-1; the match to TRBD1 covers 11 bases. With V trimmed by 5 bases and J by 3 bases, 9 bases remained unmatched. From germline, CDR1 is SGHAT and CDR2 FQNNGV. This CDR3 is 17 amino acids long. In nucleotides, the CDR3 is TGTGCCAGCAGCCCCACGGCCGGGACAGGGGGCTACAATGAGCAGTTCTTC. Protein sequence: CASSPTAGTGGYNEQFF. The full variable domain, in which reference TRBV11-2 and TRBJ2-1 provide the parts outside the CDR3, is EAGVAQSPRYKIIEKRQSVAFWCNPISGHATLYWYQQILGQGPKLLIQFQNNGVVDDSQLPKDRFSAERLKGVDSTLKIQPAKLEDSAVYLCASSPTAGTGGYNEQFFGPGTRLTVL.

The CDR3 DNA is TGCGCCAGCAGGGGTGGGAACACTGAAGCTTTCTTT. This sequence encodes CASRGGNTEAFF. The rearrangement uses TRBV5-1 and TRBJ1-1; D remains unclear. V was pared by 5 bases and J by 1 base, with 6 bases between. CDR3 length equals 12 residues. The germline V gene has CDR1 SGHRS and CDR2 YFSETQ.

This clone was seen a few times. The chain links TRBV3-1 (or the pseudogene TRBV3-2) to TRBJ2-7; 7 bases agree with TRBD1. The CDR3 sequence is 16 residues long. V was pared by 5 bases and J by 5 bases, with 15 bases of the junction left unmatched. Germline V gives CDR1 LGHDT, CDR2 YNNKEL (reference sequence). The CDR3 DNA reads TGTGCCAGCAGCTCAACCCACAGGGGCTTTTGGGACGAGCAGTACTTC. Its protein product is CASSSTHRGFWDEQYF.

V gene TRBV6-5 combines with J gene TRBJ1-3, with TRBD1 matching 7 bases. The V gene's germline CDR1 is MNHEY and CDR2 SVGAGI. V gave up 6 bases and J gave up 0 bases; unmatched junction bases: 5. The CDR3 covers 15 residues. As DNA, the CDR3 is TGTGCCAGCAGCCAGACAGGGAGCTCTGGAAACACCATATATTTT. Its protein is CASSQTGSSGNTIYF.

This clone was counted between two and nine times. The chain carries TRBV12-3 or TRBV12-4 and TRBJ1-3, with D unresolved. The CDR3 is made up of 13 amino acids. V was trimmed by 2 bases and J by 6 bases, leaving 8 bases between them. In DNA form, the CDR3 reads TGTGCCAGCAGTTTATGGGGTGAAAACACCATATATTTT. It is translated as CASSLWGENTIYF.